Described below is a single T cell receptor (beta chain) sequence and its context. Its recognized antigen is unknown. No base quality information exists; no much larger clone differs at one position. The CDR3 regions of human TCRbeta chains were analyzed by immunosequencing. Under the source paper's analysis protocol: Repertoire TCRs were matched against a reference library of SARS-CoV-2-specific TCRs generated with the MIRA antigen-specificity platform. Breadth was defined as the fraction of unique TCRs that were SARS-CoV-2-associated, and depth was defined as the fraction of total T cells that were SARS-CoV-2-associated. Using the MIRA data, each spike-specific TCR was assigned both to the spike region to which the TCR was reactive and to a CD4 or CD8 class. Log10-transformed breadth and depth values were compared by one-way ANOVA with Sidak's multiple comparisons tests. Not all clones reach the TCRdb copy of this immuneACCESS table, which keeps in-frame sequences only. Checked studies attribute under half of the gap to unresolved V genes and leave the rest unexplained. From that table come the V and J calls and clone size; the DNA was used to work out D and trimming. The sample profile shows 150,000 to 200,000 clones; 85% to 95% of them were found once. 1% to 1.5% of the sample lies in the top ten.

This record belongs to a study of T cell responses to AZD1222 COVID-19 vaccine (dated by TCRdb to about 2021). With regard to the full study: AZD1222 recipients with second doses at about 4 weeks or about 12 weeks were pooled, because spike-specific TCR depth and breadth did not differ between schedules. TCR sequencing was performed for approximately 240 trial participants, of whom about 200 were given two doses of AZD1222 and roughly 25 were given two doses of MenACWY control vaccine. Trial participants were enrolled into age subgroups of 18-55, 56-69 and 70-plus years, which contained around 150, 28 and 57 TCR-sequenced participants, respectively.

Overall study results and their limits: Conclusions about previously exposed vaccinees are limited, since just five to seven AZD1222 recipients were seropositive for SARS-CoV-2 at baseline. After two AZD1222 doses, both the breadth and the depth of spike-specific TCRs were significantly higher than at day 0 and than in MenACWY recipients. Because no day 14 peak-response samples were available, repertoires were characterized only after the peak T cell response. In the small 56-69-year group, the increase in depth fell short of significance, most likely because of low power. CD4 TCRs associated with the vaccine covered the entire spike protein, and the dominant responses were in regions 160-218 and 743-854. Participants were mostly white British and included more females than males, and it was suggested by the authors that clonal diversity may have been underestimated. Reportedly, almost half of the unique spike-specific TCRs recognized epitopes lying outside the regions that are mutated in the B.1.351 and B.1.1.7 variants.

The CDR3, cysteine through phenylalanine, is 14 amino acids long. Here the CDR3 DNA is all that survives: 42 bases in frame from base 1. V and J are truncated by 4 bases and 0 bases respectively, leaving an intervening sequence of 10 bases. Based on the germline V gene, the CDR1 and CDR2 sequences are MDHEN and SYDVKM. In the paper's terms, the time point label means: baseline before first vaccination. Vaccinee samples came from UK trials COV001 and COV002, including a single-blind randomized controlled phase 2/3 trial of AZD1222 (ChAdOx1 nCoV-19) in healthy adults. For TCRbeta chain sequencing, PBMC samples from trial participants were taken at day 0 and at day 28 after the second dose.

This clonotype originated in an adult in good health. The material sequenced was peripheral blood, taken on day 0 of AZD1222 vaccination. The chain couples TRBV28 to TRBJ2-7; there is no confident call for the D gene. The sequence in DNA is TGTGCCAGCAGTTCAACGGCTAGCTCCTACGAGCAGTACTTC. It encodes CASSSTASSYEQYF.